What follows are 21 T cell receptor beta chains derived from one specimen sequenced in a study of radiation and T cells in renal cell carcinoma. The method was immunoSEQ multiplex PCR; TCRdb's version includes in-frame clones alone and lacks a portion of them. The repertoire has 45,000 to 55,000 clones, less than 85% of them found once; the top ten carry less than 30%. Time point noted: blood 2 weeks post-SBRT. As to treatment: 15 Gy SBRT to primary tumor, nephrectomy 4 weeks later. Specimen: blood, collected from a patient whose treatment included radiotherapy and nephrectomy. All receptors come from a woman in her 70s with renal cell carcinoma.

The chain couples TRBV5-1 to TRBJ1-5; D is perhaps TRBD1 (6 bases). Germline CDR1 reads SGHRS; CDR2 reads YFSETQ. The length of the CDR3 is 15 residues. Trimming removed 2 bases from V and 0 bases from J, with 9 bases in between. The DNA of the CDR3 is TGCGCCAGCAGCTTCGCAGGGGATAGCAATCAGCCCCAGCATTTT. Translating gives CASSFAGDSNQPQHF.

The chain has TRBV19 and TRBJ2-2; 7 bases align to TRBD2. This CDR3 is 15 amino acids long. The V and J ends lost 9 bases and 7 bases, in that order; junction bases with no gene match: 14. Germline V CDR1 and CDR2: LNHDA, SQIVND (reference sequence). The CDR3 region has the DNA TGTGCCAGCCGTAGTCGGCAGGGAGGGATCGGGGAGCTGTTTTTT. Its translation: CASRSRQGGIGELFF.

This chain uses TRBV4-1 with TRBJ2-7; D uncertain. V dropped 1 base and J dropped 2 bases, with 6 bases sitting between them. The CDR3 covers 13 residues. Per the germline V gene, CDR1 is MGHRA and CDR2 is YSYEKL. CDR3 nucleotide sequence: TGCGCCAGCAGCCAAGGGCCACCCTACGAGCAGTACTTC. Amino acids: CASSQGPPYEQYF.

This sequence joins TRBV6-8 and TRBJ1-1; 8 nucleotides align to TRBD1. V lost 7 bases and J lost 10; bases outside the gene matches: 8. The CDR3 contains 12 residues. Germline assignment: CDR1 MNHGY and CDR2 SAAAGT. The DNA of the CDR3 is TGTGCCAGCACCCCACAGGGGGAAGGAGCTTTCTTT. The encoded protein is CASTPQGEGAFF.

This clone was found a few times. The chain carries TRBV18 and TRBJ2-2; 7 bases align to TRBD1. The J segment lost 4 bases and the V segment lost 6 bases, leaving 8 bases of the junction unmatched. CDR1 KGHSH and CDR2 LQKENI come from the germline V gene. CDR3 size: 15 residues. In DNA, the CDR3 is TGTGCCAGCTCCCAAGGGGGACAGTCCACCGGGGAGCTGTTTTTT. This sequence encodes CASSQGGQSTGELFF.

The V gene is TRBV5-1, the J gene TRBJ2-3; 8 nucleotides agree with TRBD2. Germline V CDR1 and CDR2: SGHRS, YFSETQ. Trimming took 3 bases from V and 4 from J; bases not matched to a gene: 10. The CDR3 sequence is 16 residues long. CDR3 coding DNA: TGCGCCAGCAGCTGGCCCCCTGCGGGAGGTCCAGATACGCAGTATTTT. Amino acids: CASSWPPAGGPDTQYF. Drawing the rest from reference TRBV5-1 and TRBJ2-3, the complete variable domain is KAGVTQTPRYLIKTRGQQVTLSCSPISGHRSVSWYQQTPGQGLQFLFEYFSETQRNKGNFPGRFSGRQFSNSRSEMNVSTLELGDSALYLCASSWPPAGGPDTQYFGPGTRLTVL.

This clone has more than one count but fewer than ten. This chain connects TRBV2 to TRBJ1-2; D remains unclear. Trimming pared 3 bases from V and 8 bases from J, leaving 10 bases between. Germline CDR1 is SNHLY and CDR2 is FYNNEI. This CDR3 comprises 12 residues. The CDR3 is CASSDARRGYTF. For the CDR3, the DNA is TGTGCCAGCAGTGACGCAAGAAGAGGCTACACCTTC.

This chain uses TRBV19 with TRBJ1-2, with a possible D match to TRBD1 (5 bases). Trimming shortened V by 5 bases and J by 8 bases, and 18 bases separated the two germline ends. Per the germline V gene, CDR1 is LNHDA and CDR2 is SQIVND (reference sequence). The CDR3 loop spans 14 amino acids. CDR3 nucleotide sequence: TGTGCCAGTAGTTTGCGGGGCCACCTATACGGCTACACCTTC. This sequence encodes CASSLRGHLYGYTF. The entire variable domain, with the rest obtained from reference TRBV19 and TRBJ1-2, is as follows: DGGITQSPKYLFRKEGQNVTLSCEQNLNHDAMYWYRQDPGQGLRLIYYSQIVNDFQKGDIAEGYSVSREKKESFPLTVTSAQKNPTAFYLCASSLRGHLYGYTFGSGTRLTVV.

CDR3 sequence (DNA): TGTGCCAGCAGCTATAACCGGGACCCACTGGGCAATCAGCCCCAGCATTTT. It specifies CASSYNRDPLGNQPQHF. The chain carries TRBV7-8 and TRBJ1-5; possible D gene TRBD1, 5 bases. CDR1 SGHVS and CDR2 FQNEAQ come from the germline V gene. Trimming shortened V by 4 bases and J by 2 bases, and 18 bases separated the two germline ends. The CDR3 is made up of 17 amino acids.

The chain uses TRBV4-1 and TRBJ2-3, with D unresolved. Looked up from germline, CDR1 is MGHRA and CDR2 is YSYEKL. CDR3 length equals 16 residues. Trimming left V 4 bases short and J 1 base short, with 15 bases between. Here the CDR3 DNA reads TGCGCCAGCAGCCCGGCTGAGCTGATCCGCACAGATACGCAGTATTTT. It yields the protein CASSPAELIRTDTQYF.

V usage is TRBV4-1 and J usage is TRBJ1-2; TRBD1 matches at 10 bases. Trimming at V came to 3 bases and at J to 7 bases, leaving 8 bases not matched to a gene. The germline V gene has CDR1 MGHRA and CDR2 YSYEKL. The CDR3 is made up of 15 amino acids. The CDR3 loop reads CASSQPGQGRGGYTF. The CDR3 nucleotides read TGCGCCAGCAGCCAGCCGGGACAGGGGAGAGGTGGCTACACCTTC.

The V call is TRBV2, the J call TRBJ1-5, with D possibly being TRBD1 (6 bases). Germline V gene data show CDR1 as SNHLY and CDR2 as FYNNEI. CDR3 size: 14 residues. The V and J ends lost 5 bases and 6 bases respectively, with 14 bases between them. CDR3 DNA sequence: TGTGCCAGCAGTTTGGACAGAAGGGGTCAGCCCCAGCATTTT. Protein product: CASSLDRRGQPQHF. Variable domain in full (rest from reference TRBV2 and TRBJ1-5): EPEVTQTPSHQVTQMGQEVILRCVPISNHLYFYWYRQILGQKVEFLVSFYNNEISEKSEIFDDQFSVERPDGSNFTLKIRSTKLEDSAMYFCASSLDRRGQPQHFGDGTRLSIL.

This chain uses TRBV5-6 with TRBJ1-1; no reliable D call. The V gene's germline CDR1 is SGHDT and CDR2 YYEEEE. Trimming stripped 0 bases from V and 8 bases from J, with 5 bases between. This CDR3 spans 11 amino acids. CDR3 DNA: TGTGCCAGCAGCTTGGAGGCCGAAGCTTTCTTT. Amino acids: CASSLEAEAFF.

J is TRBJ2-5 and V is TRBV2; 7 nucleotides agree with TRBD1. The CDR3 is 15 residues long. CDR1 and CDR2 from the germline V gene are SNHLY and FYNNEI. V lost 3 bases to trimming and J lost 3 bases; unmatched junction nucleotides: 7. The CDR3 nucleotides are TGTGCCAGCAGTGACCCTGGACAGGCCAAAGAGACCCAGTACTTC. Amino acids: CASSDPGQAKETQYF.

This clone is medium-sized (0.01 to 0.1%) by share. This rearrangement joins TRBV15 to TRBJ2-1; 10 bases fit TRBD2. The J segment lost 5 bases and the V segment lost 10 bases, leaving 8 bases of the junction unmatched. Germline CDR1 and CDR2: LNHNV and YYDKDF (reference sequence). This CDR3 has 14 residues. The CDR3 loop is CANSLAGEHNEQFF. The CDR3 DNA is TGTGCCAACTCCCTAGCGGGGGAACACAATGAGCAGTTCTTC.

The genes are TRBV4-2 and TRBJ2-3; D gene uncertain. Trimming cost V 3 bases and J 0 bases, with 4 bases left between them. This CDR3 spans 13 amino acids. Per germline, CDR1 LGHNA and CDR2 YNFKEQ. The CDR3 protein is CASSQGSTDTQYF. The DNA for the CDR3 is TGTGCCAGCAGCCAGGGAAGCACAGATACGCAGTATTTT.

By share, this clone ranks as medium-sized. This chain connects TRBV29-1 to TRBJ2-7, with TRBD1 identical over 7 bases. The CDR3 length is 13 residues. The V segment lost 3 bases and the J segment 4 bases; nucleotides outside the gene matches: 6. Per germline, CDR1 SQVTM and CDR2 ANQGSEA. CDR3 in DNA: TGCAGCGTTGAGCAGGGGGAAGGGTACGAGCAGTACTTC. Translated: CSVEQGEGYEQYF.

V and J are TRBV4-2 and TRBJ2-1; 12 bases line up with TRBD2. The CDR3 runs to 18 residues. CDR1 and CDR2 (germline): LGHNA, YNFKEQ. V shed 0 bases, J shed 8 bases, and the junction held 11 bases outside the gene matches. The CDR3 protein is CASSQDMTSGSGIDEQFF. The CDR3 DNA sequence: TGTGCCAGCAGCCAAGATATGACTAGCGGGAGTGGGATCGATGAGCAGTTCTTC.

This chain joins TRBV4-1 and TRBJ2-2, with TRBD2 identical over 7 bases. Looked up from germline, CDR1 is MGHRA and CDR2 is YSYEKL. V dropped 0 bases and J dropped 0; count of bases not matched to a gene: 7. The CDR3 loop spans 18 amino acids. The CDR3 DNA follows: TGCGCCAGCAGCCAAGAAGGGAGGGAGACAGCGAACACCGGGGAGCTGTTTTTT. This encodes CASSQEGRETANTGELFF.

V is TRBV6-5 and J is TRBJ1-4; D ambiguous. Germline CDR1 MNHEY, CDR2 SVGAGI. This CDR3 spans 13 amino acids. Trimming pared 2 bases from V and 7 bases from J, leaving 8 bases between. CDR3 sequence reads: CASSYSGFEKLFF. As DNA, the CDR3 is TGTGCCAGCAGTTACAGCGGGTTTGAAAAACTGTTTTTT.

The rearrangement uses TRBV27 and TRBJ1-4; D possibly corresponds to TRBD1 (5 bases). The CDR3 contains 15 residues. Germline V lookup: CDR1 MNHEY, CDR2 SMNVEV (reference sequence). Trimming removed 0 bases at V and 4 bases at J, with 9 bases between. The CDR3 DNA is TGTGCCAGCAGTTTATCGGGGCAGGGTAATGAAAAACTGTTTTTT. It codes for CASSLSGQGNEKLFF. Together with reference TRBV27 and TRBJ1-4, the CDR3 gives the full variable domain: EAQVTQNPRYLITVTGKKLTVTCSQNMNHEYMSWYRQDPGLGLRQIYYSMNVEVTDKGDVPEGYKVSRKEKRNFPLILESPSPNQTSLYFCASSLSGQGNEKLFFGSGTQLSVL.